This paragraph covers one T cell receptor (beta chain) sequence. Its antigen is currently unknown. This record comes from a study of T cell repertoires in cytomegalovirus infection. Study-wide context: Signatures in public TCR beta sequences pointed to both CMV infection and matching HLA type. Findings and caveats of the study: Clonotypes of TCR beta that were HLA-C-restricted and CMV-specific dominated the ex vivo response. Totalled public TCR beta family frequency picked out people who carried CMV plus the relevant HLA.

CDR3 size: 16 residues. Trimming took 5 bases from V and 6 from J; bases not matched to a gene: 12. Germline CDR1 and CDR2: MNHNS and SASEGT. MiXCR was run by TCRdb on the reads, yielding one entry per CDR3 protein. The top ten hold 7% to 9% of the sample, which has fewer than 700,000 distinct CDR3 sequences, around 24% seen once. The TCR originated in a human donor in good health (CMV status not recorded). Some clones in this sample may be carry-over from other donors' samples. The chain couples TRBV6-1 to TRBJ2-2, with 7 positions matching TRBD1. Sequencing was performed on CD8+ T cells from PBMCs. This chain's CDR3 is CASSPDRGRLAGELFF. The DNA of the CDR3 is TGTGCCAGCAGTCCAGATAGGGGGCGGTTGGCCGGGGAGCTGTTTTTT.